A single T cell receptor (beta chain) is shown here with its context. This sample stems from a study of T cell changes during pregnancy in multiple sclerosis. Trimming stripped 4 bases from V and 1 base from J, with 16 bases between. Looked up from germline, CDR1 is LNHDA and CDR2 is SQIVND (reference sequence). This CDR3 contains 16 residues. Data came from immunoSEQ multiplex PCR; TCRdb stores just in-frame clones and leaves some out. The sample includes 60,000 or so clones, 90% to 95% of them seen just once. The chain is built from TRBV19 and TRBJ1-2; maybe TRBD1 (5 bases). This sequence was found in a female donor with multiple sclerosis, enrolled in a pregnancy study. The sample consisted of peripheral blood, taken in the first trimester of pregnancy. The CDR3 region has the DNA TGTGCCAGTAGTAAACCTAGGGACGGGGGTAACTATGGCTACACCTTC. This sequence encodes CASSKPRDGGNYGYTF.